The entry that follows covers one T cell receptor beta chain sequence. Researchers used genomic DNA as the template to profile TCR beta VDJ and CDR3. TCRdb itself ran the reads through MiXCR, one entry per CDR3 protein. The table shows 400,000 to 450,000 distinct CDR3 sequences, with under 80% occurring only once. The sample belongs to a study of CD8+CD57+ T cells in acquired aplastic anemia. Overall study: Researchers reported that healthy donors averaged roughly 11 million reads for CD4+ cells.

V gave up 4 bases and J gave up 2 bases, with 17 bases separating them. CDR1 is MNHEY and CDR2 is SVGAGI in the germline V gene. The CDR3 spans 16 residues. This receptor was obtained from a human donor in good health, serving as a control. Sequenced sample: sorted CD4+, CD8+, or CD8+CD57+ T cells (not recorded which) from PBMCs. J is TRBJ2-5 and V is TRBV6-5; D not resolved. The CDR3 coding sequence is TGTGCCAGCAGTTCCTACCTCGGGCCTTCGCAAGAGACCCAGTACTTC. Protein: CASSSYLGPSQETQYF.